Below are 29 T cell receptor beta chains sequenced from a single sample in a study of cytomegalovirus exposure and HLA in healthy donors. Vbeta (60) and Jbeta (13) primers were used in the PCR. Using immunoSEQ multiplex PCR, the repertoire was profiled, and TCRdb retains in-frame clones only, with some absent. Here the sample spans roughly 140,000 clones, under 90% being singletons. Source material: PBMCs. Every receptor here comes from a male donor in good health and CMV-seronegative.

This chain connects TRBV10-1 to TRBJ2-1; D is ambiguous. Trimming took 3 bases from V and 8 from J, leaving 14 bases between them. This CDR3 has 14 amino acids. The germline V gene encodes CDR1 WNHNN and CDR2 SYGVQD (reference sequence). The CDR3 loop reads CASSDYPSFDEQFF. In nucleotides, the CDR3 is TGCGCCAGCAGTGACTACCCTTCGTTCGATGAGCAGTTCTTC.

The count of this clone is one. The CDR3 loop reads CASSIGTGEDTEAFF. The DNA for the CDR3 is TGTGCCAGCAGCATAGGAACAGGGGAGGACACTGAAGCTTTCTTT. The J gene is TRBJ1-1, the V gene TRBV7-9; 7 nucleotides agree with TRBD1. This CDR3 spans 15 amino acids. Trimming cost V 5 bases and J 3 bases; bases outside gene matches: 9. CDR1 is SEHNR and CDR2 is FQNEAQ in the germline V gene (reference sequence).

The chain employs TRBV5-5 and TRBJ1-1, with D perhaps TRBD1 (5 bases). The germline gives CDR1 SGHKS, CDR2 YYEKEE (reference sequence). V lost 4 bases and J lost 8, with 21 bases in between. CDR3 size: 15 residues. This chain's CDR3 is CASSPLARVDDEAFF. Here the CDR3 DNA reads TGTGCCAGCAGCCCGTTAGCCAGGGTAGACGACGAAGCTTTCTTT.

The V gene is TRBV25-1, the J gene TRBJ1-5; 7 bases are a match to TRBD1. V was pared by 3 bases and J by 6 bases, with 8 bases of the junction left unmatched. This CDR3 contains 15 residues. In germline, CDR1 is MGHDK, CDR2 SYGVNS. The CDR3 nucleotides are TGTGCCAGCAGTGAGTCAGGGGGAACGGGTCAGCCCCAGCATTTT. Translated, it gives CASSESGGTGQPQHF.

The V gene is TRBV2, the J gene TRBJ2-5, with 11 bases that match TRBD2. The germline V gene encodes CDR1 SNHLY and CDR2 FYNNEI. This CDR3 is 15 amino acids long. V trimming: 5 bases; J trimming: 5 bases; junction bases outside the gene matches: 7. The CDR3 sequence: CASSPRTSGSETQYF. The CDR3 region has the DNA TGTGCCAGCAGTCCGCGGACTAGCGGGTCTGAGACCCAGTACTTC.

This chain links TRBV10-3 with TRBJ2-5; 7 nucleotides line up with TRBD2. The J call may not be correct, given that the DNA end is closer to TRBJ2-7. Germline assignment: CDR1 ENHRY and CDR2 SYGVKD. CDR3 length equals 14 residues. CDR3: CAISVRENEHEQYF. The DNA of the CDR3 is TGTGCCATCAGTGTGCGGGAGAATGAGCACGAGCAGTACTTC.

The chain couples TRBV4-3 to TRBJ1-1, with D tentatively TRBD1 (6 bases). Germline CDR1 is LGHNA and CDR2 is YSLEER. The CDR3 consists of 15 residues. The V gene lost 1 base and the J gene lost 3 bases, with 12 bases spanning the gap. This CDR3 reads CASSQVSGADTEAFF. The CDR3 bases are TGCGCCAGCAGCCAAGTATCAGGGGCCGACACTGAAGCTTTCTTT.

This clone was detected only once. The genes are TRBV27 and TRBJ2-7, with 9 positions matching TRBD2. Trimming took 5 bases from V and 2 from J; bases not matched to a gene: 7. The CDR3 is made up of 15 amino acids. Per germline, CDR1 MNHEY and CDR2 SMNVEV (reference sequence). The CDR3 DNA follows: TGTGCCAGCAGTGGGGGGGCGGGAGGGACCTACGAGCAGTACTTC. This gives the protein CASSGGAGGTYEQYF.

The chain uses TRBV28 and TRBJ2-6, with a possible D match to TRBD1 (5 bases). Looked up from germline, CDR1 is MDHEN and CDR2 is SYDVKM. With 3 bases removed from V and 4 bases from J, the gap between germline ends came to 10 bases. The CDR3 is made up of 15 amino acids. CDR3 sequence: CASSFSGYGANVLTF. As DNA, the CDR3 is TGTGCCAGCAGTTTCTCAGGGTACGGGGCCAACGTCCTGACTTTC. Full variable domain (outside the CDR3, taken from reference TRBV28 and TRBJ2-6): DVKVTQSSRYLVKRTGEKVFLECVQDMDHENMFWYRQDPGLGLRLIYFSYDVKMKEKGDIPEGYSVSREKKERFSLILESASTNQTSMYLCASSFSGYGANVLTFGAGSRLTVL.

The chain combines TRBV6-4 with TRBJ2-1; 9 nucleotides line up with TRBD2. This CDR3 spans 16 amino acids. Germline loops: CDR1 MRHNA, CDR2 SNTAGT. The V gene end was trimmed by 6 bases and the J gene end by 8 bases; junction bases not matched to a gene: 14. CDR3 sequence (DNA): TGTGCCAGCAGCGAAATAGCGGGAGAGGGCCGGGATGAGCAGTTCTTC. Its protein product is CASSEIAGEGRDEQFF.

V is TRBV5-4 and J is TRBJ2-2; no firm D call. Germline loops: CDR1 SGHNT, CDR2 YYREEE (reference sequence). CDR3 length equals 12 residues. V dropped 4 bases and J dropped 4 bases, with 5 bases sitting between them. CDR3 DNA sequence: TGTGCCAGCAGCCGAGGCACCGGGGAGCTGTTTTTT. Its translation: CASSRGTGELFF.

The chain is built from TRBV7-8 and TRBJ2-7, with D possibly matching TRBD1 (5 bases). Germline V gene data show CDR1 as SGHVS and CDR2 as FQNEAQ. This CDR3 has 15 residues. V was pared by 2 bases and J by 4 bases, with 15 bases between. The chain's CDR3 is CASSLYQGPSYEQYF. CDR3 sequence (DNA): TGTGCCAGCAGCTTATACCAGGGTCCTTCGTACGAGCAGTACTTC.

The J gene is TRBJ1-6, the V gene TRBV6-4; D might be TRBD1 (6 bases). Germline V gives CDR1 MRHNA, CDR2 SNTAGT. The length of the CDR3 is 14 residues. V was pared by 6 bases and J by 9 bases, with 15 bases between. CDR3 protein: CASSATGSLSPLHF. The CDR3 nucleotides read TGTGCCAGCAGCGCTACAGGGTCCCTTTCACCCCTCCACTTT.

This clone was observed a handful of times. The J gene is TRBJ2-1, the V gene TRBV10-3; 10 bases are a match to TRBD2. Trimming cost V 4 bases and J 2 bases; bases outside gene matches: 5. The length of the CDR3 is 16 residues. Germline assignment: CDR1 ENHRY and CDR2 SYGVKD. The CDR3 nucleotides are TGTGCCATCAGTGTGACTAGCGGGCTCACCTACAATGAGCAGTTCTTC. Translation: CAISVTSGLTYNEQFF.

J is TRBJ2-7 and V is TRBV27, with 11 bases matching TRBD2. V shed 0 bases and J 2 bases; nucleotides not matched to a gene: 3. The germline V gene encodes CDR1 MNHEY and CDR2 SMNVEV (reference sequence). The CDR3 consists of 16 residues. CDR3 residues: CASSLSATSGTYEQYF. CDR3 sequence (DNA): TGTGCCAGCAGTTTATCGGCGACTAGCGGGACCTACGAGCAGTACTTC.

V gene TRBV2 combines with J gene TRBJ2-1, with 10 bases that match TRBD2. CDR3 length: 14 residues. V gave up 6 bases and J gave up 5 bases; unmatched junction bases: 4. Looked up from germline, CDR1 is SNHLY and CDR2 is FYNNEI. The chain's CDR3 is CASRPTSGNNEQFF. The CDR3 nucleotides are TGTGCCAGCAGACCTACTAGCGGGAACAATGAGCAGTTCTTC.

The CDR3 protein is CASTPVGGAYEQYF. CDR3 DNA: TGTGCCAGCACCCCTGTCGGGGGGGCCTACGAGCAGTACTTC. The rearrangement links TRBV6-5 to TRBJ2-5; 8 bases are shared with TRBD2. The DNA end lines up better with TRBJ2-7; the J call may be wrong. CDR1 is MNHEY, CDR2 SVGAGI, per germline. This CDR3 comprises 14 residues.

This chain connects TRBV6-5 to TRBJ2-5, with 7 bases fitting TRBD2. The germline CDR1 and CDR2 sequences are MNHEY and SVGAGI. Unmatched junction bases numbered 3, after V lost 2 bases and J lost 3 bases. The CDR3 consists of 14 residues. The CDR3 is CASSYSGDEETQYF. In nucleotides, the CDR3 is TGTGCCAGCAGTTACAGCGGGGACGAAGAGACCCAGTACTTC.

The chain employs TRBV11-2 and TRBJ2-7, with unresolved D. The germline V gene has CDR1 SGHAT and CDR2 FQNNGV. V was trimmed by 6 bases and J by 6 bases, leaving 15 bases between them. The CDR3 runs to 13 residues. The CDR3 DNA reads TGTGCCAGCAGTGACCCACTGAGGCCCGAGCAGTACTTC. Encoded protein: CASSDPLRPEQYF.

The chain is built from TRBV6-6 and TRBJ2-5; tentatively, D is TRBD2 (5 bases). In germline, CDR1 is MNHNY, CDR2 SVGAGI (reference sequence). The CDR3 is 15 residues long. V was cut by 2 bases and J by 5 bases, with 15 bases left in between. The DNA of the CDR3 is TGTGCCAGCAGTTACGGGCCCAGCCGCGGGGAGACCCAGTACTTC. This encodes CASSYGPSRGETQYF.

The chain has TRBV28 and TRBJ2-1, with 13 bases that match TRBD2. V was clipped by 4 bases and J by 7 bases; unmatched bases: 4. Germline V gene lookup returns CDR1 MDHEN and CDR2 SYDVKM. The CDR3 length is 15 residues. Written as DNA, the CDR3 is TGTGCCAGCAGTTCGACTAGCGGGAGGAGAAATGAGCAGTTCTTC. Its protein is CASSSTSGRRNEQFF.

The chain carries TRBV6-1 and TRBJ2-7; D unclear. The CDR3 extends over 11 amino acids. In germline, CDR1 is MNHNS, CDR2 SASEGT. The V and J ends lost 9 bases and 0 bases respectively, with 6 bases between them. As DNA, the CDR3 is TGTGCCAGTTTTAGCTCCTACGAGCAGTACTTC. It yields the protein CASFSSYEQYF.

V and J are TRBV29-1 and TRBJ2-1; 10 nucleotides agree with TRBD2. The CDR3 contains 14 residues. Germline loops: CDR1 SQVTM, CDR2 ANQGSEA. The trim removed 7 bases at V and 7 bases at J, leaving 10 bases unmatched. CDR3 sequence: CSAAPSGRRNEQFF. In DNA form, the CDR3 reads TGCAGCGCCGCTCCTAGCGGGAGACGGAATGAGCAGTTCTTC.

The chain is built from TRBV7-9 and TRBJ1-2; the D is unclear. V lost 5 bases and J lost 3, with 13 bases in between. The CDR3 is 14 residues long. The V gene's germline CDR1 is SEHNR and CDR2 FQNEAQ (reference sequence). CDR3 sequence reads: CASSPPIRDYGYTF. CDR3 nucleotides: TGTGCCAGCAGCCCCCCCATCCGGGACTATGGCTACACCTTC.

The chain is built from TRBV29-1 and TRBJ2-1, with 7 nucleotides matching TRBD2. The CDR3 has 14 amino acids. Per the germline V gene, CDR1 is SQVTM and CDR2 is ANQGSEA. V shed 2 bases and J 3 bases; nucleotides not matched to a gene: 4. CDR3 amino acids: CSVERRESYNEQFF. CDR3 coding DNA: TGCAGCGTTGAACGGCGGGAGAGCTACAATGAGCAGTTCTTC.

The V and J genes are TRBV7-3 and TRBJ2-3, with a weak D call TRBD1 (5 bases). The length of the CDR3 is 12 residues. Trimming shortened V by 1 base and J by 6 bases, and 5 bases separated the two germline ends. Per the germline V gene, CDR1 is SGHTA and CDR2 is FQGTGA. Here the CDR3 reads CASSLKGDTQYF. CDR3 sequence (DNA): TGTGCCAGCAGCTTAAAGGGGGATACGCAGTATTTT.

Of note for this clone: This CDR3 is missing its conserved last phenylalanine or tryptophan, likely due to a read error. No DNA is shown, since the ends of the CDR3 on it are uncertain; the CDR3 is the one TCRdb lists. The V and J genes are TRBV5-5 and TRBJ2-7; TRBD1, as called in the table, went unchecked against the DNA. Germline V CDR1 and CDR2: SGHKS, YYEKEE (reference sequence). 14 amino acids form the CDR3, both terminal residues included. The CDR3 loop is CASSPVPGQGVKVI.

CDR3 region: CASTDRGLGYLEAFF. The DNA of the CDR3 is TGTGCCAGTACCGACAGGGGGCTCGGGTATTTGGAAGCTTTCTTT. The rearrangement uses TRBV19 and TRBJ1-1; 10 nucleotides match TRBD1. This CDR3 has 15 amino acids. V dropped 7 bases and J dropped 8; count of bases not matched to a gene: 13. Germline V lookup: CDR1 LNHDA, CDR2 SQIVND (reference sequence).

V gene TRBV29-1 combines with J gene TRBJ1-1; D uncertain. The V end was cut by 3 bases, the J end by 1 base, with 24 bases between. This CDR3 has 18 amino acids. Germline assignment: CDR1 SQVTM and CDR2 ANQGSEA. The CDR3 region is CSVDLNVKGGGRNTEAFF. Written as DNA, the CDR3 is TGCAGCGTTGACCTTAACGTTAAAGGCGGAGGGAGGAACACTGAAGCTTTCTTT.